Sequencing of this T cell receptor (beta chain) was carried out in a study of blood T cell repertoires in COVID-19. As for the study in general: Donors in the United States, Italy and Spain gave samples during acute or convalescent COVID-19.

Using immunoSEQ multiplex PCR, the repertoire was profiled, and TCRdb retains in-frame clones only, with some absent. The sample has around 100,000 clones, roughly 81% seen once. The CDR3 is made up of 14 amino acids. Germline CDR1 is MNHEY and CDR2 is SMNVEV (reference sequence). Trimming took 6 bases from V and 6 from J, leaving 17 bases between them. This sequence joins TRBV27 and TRBJ1-2; D remains unclear. The TCR sequence derives from a human donor in a cohort sampled during active COVID-19. Sequencing was carried out using peripheral blood. The CDR3 nucleotides read TGTGCCAGCAGACGAGCGGGCGAGGGAGATGGCTACACCTTC. Translated: CASRRAGEGDGYTF.